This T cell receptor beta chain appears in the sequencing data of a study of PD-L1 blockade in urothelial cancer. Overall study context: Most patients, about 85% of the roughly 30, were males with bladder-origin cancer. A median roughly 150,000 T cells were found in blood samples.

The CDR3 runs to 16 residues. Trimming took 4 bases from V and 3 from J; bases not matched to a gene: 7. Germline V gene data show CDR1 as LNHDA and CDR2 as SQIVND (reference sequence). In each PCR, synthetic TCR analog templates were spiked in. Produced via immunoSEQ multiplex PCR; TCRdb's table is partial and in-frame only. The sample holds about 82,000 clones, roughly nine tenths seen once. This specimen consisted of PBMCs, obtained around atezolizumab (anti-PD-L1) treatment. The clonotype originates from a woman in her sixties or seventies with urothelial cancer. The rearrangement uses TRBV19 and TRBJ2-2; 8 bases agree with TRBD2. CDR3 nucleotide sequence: TGTGCCAGTAGTAGGGGACTAGTCATGGACACCGGGGAGCTGTTTTTT. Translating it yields CASSRGLVMDTGELFF. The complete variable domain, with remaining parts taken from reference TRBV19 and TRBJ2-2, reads DGGITQSPKYLFRKEGQNVTLSCEQNLNHDAMYWYRQDPGQGLRLIYYSQIVNDFQKGDIAEGYSVSREKKESFPLTVTSAQKNPTAFYLCASSRGLVMDTGELFFGEGSRLTVL.